The 24 T cell receptor beta chains reported below all come from one sample, sequenced in a study of blood T cell repertoires in COVID-19. The repertoire was sequenced with immunoSEQ multiplex PCR; TCRdb's copy has only in-frame clones and lacks some. The sample lists 95,000 to 150,000 clones, around four fifths occurring once. The sample consisted of peripheral blood. Receptors were obtained from a man between 60 and 75 years old with active or convalescent COVID-19.

The genes are TRBV5-1 and TRBJ2-5; 10 nucleotides line up with TRBD1. The CDR3 consists of 17 residues. V was pared by 0 bases and J by 5 bases, with 10 bases of the junction left unmatched. Per germline, CDR1 SGHRS and CDR2 YFSETQ. CDR3 sequence reads: CASSLGMSRTGGETQYF. CDR3 nucleotides: TGCGCCAGCAGCTTGGGGATGTCGCGGACAGGGGGTGAGACCCAGTACTTC.

This sequence joins TRBV30 and TRBJ1-1, with D uncertain. Germline V gene sequence: CDR1 GTSNPN, CDR2 SVGIG (reference sequence). The CDR3 spans 16 residues. The V gene lost 0 bases and the J gene lost 1 base, with 15 bases spanning the gap. This CDR3 reads CAWSVLGRRTNTEAFF. In DNA, the CDR3 is TGTGCCTGGAGTGTCCTGGGAAGGAGGACGAACACTGAAGCTTTCTTT.

This sequence joins TRBV5-5 and TRBJ2-7; D not resolved. The germline V gene encodes CDR1 SGHKS and CDR2 YYEKEE (reference sequence). This CDR3 region has 14 residues. The ends were cut back, 0 bases at V and 4 bases at J, with 11 bases in the middle. This chain's CDR3 is CASSLAAPGYEQYF. The CDR3 nucleotides read TGTGCCAGCAGCTTGGCGGCCCCGGGTTACGAGCAGTACTTC.

CDR3 bases: TGTGCCAGCAGCTCCGGGACTCTCACACCGTACTTC. Protein product: CASSSGTLTPYF. The rearrangement joins TRBV6-2 or TRBV6-3 to TRBJ2-7, with D perhaps matching TRBD2 (6 bases). The CDR3 totals 12 residues. Germline CDR1 MNHEY, CDR2 SVGEGT. Trimming shortened V by 6 bases and J by 12 bases, and 18 bases separated the two germline ends.

This chain uses TRBV2 with TRBJ1-4; D is unclear. The CDR3 is 14 residues long. The germline CDR1 and CDR2 sequences are SNHLY and FYNNEI. With 4 bases removed from V and 0 bases from J, the gap between germline ends came to 6 bases. CDR3 sequence (DNA): TGTGCCAGCAGTGTGTATGCAACTAATGAAAAACTGTTTTTT. As protein: CASSVYATNEKLFF.

The V and J genes are TRBV12-3 or TRBV12-4 and TRBJ1-1; no clear D gene. V lost 5 bases and J lost 1, with 8 bases in between. The CDR3 is 13 amino acids. The CDR3 loop is CASSLQANTEAFF. The CDR3, as DNA: TGTGCCAGCAGTCTCCAGGCGAACACTGAAGCTTTCTTT.

This sequence joins TRBV5-5 and TRBJ2-5; TRBD2 aligns across 7 bases. CDR1 SGHKS and CDR2 YYEKEE come from the germline V gene (reference sequence). This CDR3 region has 14 residues. Trimming at V came to 4 bases and at J to 2 bases, leaving 5 bases not matched to a gene. CDR3 region: CASSPGGSQETQYF. The CDR3 nucleotides read TGTGCCAGCAGCCCGGGAGGTTCTCAAGAGACCCAGTACTTC.

The chain joins TRBV23-1 to TRBJ2-6; TRBD1 is a possible D gene (5 bases). TRBV23-1 counts as an open reading frame of uncertain function. The V end was cut by 2 bases, the J end by 0 bases, with 14 bases between. There are 18 residues in the CDR3. The CDR3 protein is CASSQLGPATSGANVLTF. The CDR3, as DNA: TGCGCCAGCAGTCAACTGGGGCCAGCCACCTCTGGGGCCAACGTCCTGACTTTC.

The J gene is TRBJ1-6, the V gene TRBV25-1; D is perhaps TRBD1 (6 bases). From germline, CDR1 is MGHDK and CDR2 SYGVNS. V shed 8 bases and J shed 6 bases, with 14 bases lying between them. The CDR3 length is 14 residues. The CDR3 spells CASASGQRNSPLHF. The CDR3 DNA reads as TGTGCCAGCGCCAGTGGACAGCGTAATTCACCCCTCCACTTT.

V and J are TRBV27 and TRBJ2-3; TRBD2 matches at 10 bases. CDR3 length equals 15 residues. CDR1 MNHEY and CDR2 SMNVEV come from the germline V gene (reference sequence). Trimming cost V 6 bases and J 4 bases; bases outside gene matches: 7. The CDR3, as DNA: TGTGCCAGCAGACTACTAGCGGGACCCGCAGATACGCAGTATTTT. Translated, it gives CASRLLAGPADTQYF.

The sample holds one count of this clone. This sequence joins TRBV5-1 and TRBJ2-4; 8 bases map to TRBD2. The length of the CDR3 is 16 residues. Germline loops: CDR1 SGHRS, CDR2 YFSETQ. V gave up 3 bases and J gave up 6 bases; unmatched junction bases: 11. The CDR3 DNA follows: TGCGCCAGCAGCTCCAAAAGCGGGAGTAGGGGAAACATTCAGTACTTC. The encoded protein is CASSSKSGSRGNIQYF.

This clone was seen a handful of times. V is TRBV5-4 and J is TRBJ2-2; possibly TRBD2 for D (6 bases). V lost 1 base to trimming and J lost 2 bases, with 12 bases between them. CDR1 SGHNT and CDR2 YYREEE come from the germline V gene (reference sequence). CDR3 length: 16 residues. The CDR3 protein is CASSLRGGANTGELFF. The CDR3 DNA reads as TGTGCCAGCAGCTTGAGGGGCGGGGCCAACACCGGGGAGCTGTTTTTT.

The chain is built from TRBV28 and TRBJ2-7; no clear D. Per the germline V gene, CDR1 is MDHEN and CDR2 is SYDVKM. There are 13 residues in the CDR3. The V and J ends lost 3 bases and 0 bases respectively, with 6 bases between them. The CDR3 here is CASSFPVSYEQYF. The DNA of the CDR3 is TGTGCCAGCAGTTTTCCAGTCTCCTACGAGCAGTACTTC. The full variable domain, completed using reference TRBV28 and TRBJ2-7, is DVKVTQSSRYLVKRTGEKVFLECVQDMDHENMFWYRQDPGLGLRLIYFSYDVKMKEKGDIPEGYSVSREKKERFSLILESASTNQTSMYLCASSFPVSYEQYFGPGTRLTVT.

The chain couples TRBV7-8 to TRBJ2-7, with a possible D match to TRBD2 (6 bases). CDR1 and CDR2 (germline): SGHVS, FQNEAQ. V was pared by 2 bases and J by 0 bases, with 17 bases between. The CDR3 runs 17 residues. CDR3 protein: CASSLPGRGASSYEQYF. The CDR3 DNA is TGTGCCAGCAGCTTACCCGGCCGCGGGGCAAGCTCCTACGAGCAGTACTTC.

V gene TRBV13 combines with J gene TRBJ1-2, with 12 bases that match TRBD1. CDR1 and CDR2 from the germline V gene are PRHDT and FYEKMQ (reference sequence). The CDR3 has 15 amino acids. Trimming removed 5 bases from V and 6 bases from J; junction bases left unmatched: 7. The CDR3 bases are TGTGCCAGCAGCCCGATGGGACAGGGGGCGAATGGCTACACCTTC. Translating it yields CASSPMGQGANGYTF.

This sequence joins TRBV7-2 and TRBJ1-5; D call uncertain. Germline assignment: CDR1 SGHTA and CDR2 FQGNSA. The CDR3 loop spans 14 amino acids. The ends were cut back, 2 bases at V and 6 bases at J, with 11 bases in the middle. The CDR3 DNA reads TGTGCCAGCAGCTTAATGGAGGGAGGTCAGCCCCAGCATTTT. This encodes CASSLMEGGQPQHF.

The chain links TRBV7-2 to TRBJ2-5; the match to TRBD1 covers 9 bases. The trim removed 5 bases at V and 5 bases at J, leaving 12 bases unmatched. The germline gives CDR1 SGHTA, CDR2 FQGNSA. The CDR3 runs 16 residues. The DNA of the CDR3 is TGTGCCAGCAGCGACAGGGGGTCCGCCCGAGGGGAGACCCAGTACTTC. Its protein product is CASSDRGSARGETQYF.

This chain links TRBV5-1 with TRBJ2-2; 8 positions agree with TRBD1. V lost 0 bases to trimming and J lost 2 bases; unmatched junction nucleotides: 6. Germline-derived CDR1 and CDR2 are SGHRS and YFSETQ. CDR3 length equals 17 residues. The CDR3 loop is CASSLATGTGNTGELFF. The CDR3 nucleotides read TGCGCCAGCAGCTTGGCAACCGGGACAGGAAACACCGGGGAGCTGTTTTTT.

The chain employs TRBV18 and TRBJ1-1; no clear D gene. V was pared by 1 base and J by 1 base, with 4 bases between. The CDR3 length is 13 residues. Germline V gives CDR1 KGHSH, CDR2 LQKENI. CDR3 bases: TGTGCCAGCTCACCACGGCCGAACACTGAAGCTTTCTTT. Translated, it gives CASSPRPNTEAFF.

V and J are TRBV6-4 and TRBJ2-7, with TRBD1 identical over 9 bases. Trimming took 7 bases from V and 2 from J; bases not matched to a gene: 6. This CDR3 comprises 14 residues. Germline CDR1 MRHNA, CDR2 SNTAGT. The CDR3 sequence is CASKKGTGPYEQYF. The CDR3 DNA reads as TGTGCCAGCAAAAAGGGGACAGGGCCCTACGAGCAGTACTTC.

The V call is TRBV15, the J call TRBJ1-1; 9 nucleotides match TRBD1. Germline values: CDR1 LNHNV, CDR2 YYDKDF (reference sequence). The CDR3 length is 17 residues. V was pared by 0 bases and J by 1 base, with 6 bases of the junction left unmatched. CDR3 loop: CATSRDIRTGENTEAFF. The CDR3 DNA reads as TGTGCCACCAGCAGAGATATTCGGACAGGGGAGAACACTGAAGCTTTCTTT. Full variable domain (missing parts from reference TRBV15 and TRBJ1-1): DAMVIQNPRYQVTQFGKPVTLSCSQTLNHNVMYWYQQKSSQAPKLLFHYYDKDFNNEADTPDNFQSRRPNTSFCFLDIRSPGLGDTAMYLCATSRDIRTGENTEAFFGQGTRLTVV.

The CDR3 DNA follows: TGTGCCAGCAGTAGGACTAGCGGGAGTTTCGACGAGCAGTACTTC. Translated, it gives CASSRTSGSFDEQYF. J is TRBJ2-7 and V is TRBV6-5, with 13 bases identical to TRBD2. CDR3 size: 15 residues. After removal of 5 bases from V and 5 bases from J, the junction contained 6 bases not matched to a gene. Germline CDR1 reads MNHEY; CDR2 reads SVGAGI.

In its sample, this clone was seen once. V gene TRBV2 combines with J gene TRBJ2-5; tentative D call: TRBD2 (6 bases). Germline V gene lookup returns CDR1 SNHLY and CDR2 FYNNEI. The CDR3 runs to 12 residues. V lost 8 bases to trimming and J lost 5 bases, with 12 bases between them. The CDR3 here is CASFEGRETQYF. The CDR3 DNA is TGTGCCAGCTTCGAGGGGAGGGAGACCCAGTACTTC.

This rearrangement joins TRBV5-1 to TRBJ1-2, with 9 nucleotides matching TRBD1. Germline V gives CDR1 SGHRS, CDR2 YFSETQ. This CDR3 is built from 15 residues. The ends lost 0 bases at V and 6 bases at J; junction bases unmatched: 6. The CDR3 region is CASSLALDRGNGYTF. The CDR3 coding sequence is TGCGCCAGCAGCTTGGCCCTGGACAGGGGAAATGGCTACACCTTC.